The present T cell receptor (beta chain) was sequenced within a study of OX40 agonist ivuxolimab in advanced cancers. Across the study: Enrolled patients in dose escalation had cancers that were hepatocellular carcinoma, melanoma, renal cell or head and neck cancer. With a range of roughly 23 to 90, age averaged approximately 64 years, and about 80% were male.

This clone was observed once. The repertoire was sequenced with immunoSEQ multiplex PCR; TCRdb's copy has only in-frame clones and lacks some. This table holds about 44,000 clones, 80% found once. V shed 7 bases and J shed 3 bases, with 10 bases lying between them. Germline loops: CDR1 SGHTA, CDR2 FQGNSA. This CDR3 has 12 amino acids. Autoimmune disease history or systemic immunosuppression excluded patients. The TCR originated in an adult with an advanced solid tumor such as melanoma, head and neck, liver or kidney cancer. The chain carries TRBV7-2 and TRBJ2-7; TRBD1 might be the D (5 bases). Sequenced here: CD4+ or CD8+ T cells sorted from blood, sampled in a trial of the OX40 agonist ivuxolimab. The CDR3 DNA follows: TGTGCCAGCAAGGGCAGGGACTACGAGCAGTACTTC. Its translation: CASKGRDYEQYF.